This TCR beta chain was captured by sequencing in a study of T cell repertoires in cytomegalovirus infection. Study as a whole: Based on public TCR beta signatures, there were indications of CMV infection and of a matching HLA type.

Between the trimmed V and J ends, which lost 2 bases and 2 bases, there was a span of 11 bases. Germline assignment: CDR1 SGHRS and CDR2 YFSETQ. CDR3 length equals 16 residues. TCRdb reprocessed the reads with MiXCR, giving one entry per CDR3 protein. This sample carries some 300,000 distinct CDR3 sequences, roughly an eighth of them seen once, and the ten largest clones take around 9.5%. General study findings and limits: Cumulative public TCR beta family frequency identified carriers of CMV plus the relevant HLA. HLA-C-restricted CMV-specific TCR beta clonotypes were dominant in the ex vivo response.

This clonotype was found a few times. Its specificity is not known. Material: PBMCs. The receptor's source is a human donor in good health (CMV status not recorded). Some clones in this sample may be carry-over from other donors' samples. This sequence joins TRBV5-1 and TRBJ2-6, with a weak D call TRBD1 (6 bases). CDR3: CASSFPGAPGANVLTF. The CDR3 bases are TGCGCCAGCAGCTTCCCAGGGGCTCCTGGGGCCAACGTCCTGACTTTC.